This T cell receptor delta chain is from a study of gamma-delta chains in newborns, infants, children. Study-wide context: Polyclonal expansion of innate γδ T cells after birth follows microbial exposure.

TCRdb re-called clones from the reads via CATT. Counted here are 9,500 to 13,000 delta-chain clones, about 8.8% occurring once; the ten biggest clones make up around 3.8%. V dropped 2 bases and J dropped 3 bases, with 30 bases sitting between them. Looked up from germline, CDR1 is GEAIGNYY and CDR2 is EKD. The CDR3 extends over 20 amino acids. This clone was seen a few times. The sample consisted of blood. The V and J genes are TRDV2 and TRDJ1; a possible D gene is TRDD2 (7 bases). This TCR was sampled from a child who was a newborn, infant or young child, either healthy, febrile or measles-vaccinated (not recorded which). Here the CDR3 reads CACDIVPTVLGLGNADKLIF. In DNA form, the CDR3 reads TGTGCCTGTGACATAGTTCCTACAGTACTGGGACTAGGTAACGCCGATAAACTCATCTTT.